The rows below give T cell receptor beta chains drawn from one sample of a study of blood T cells in healthy people across ages. TCRdb reprocessed the 5' RACE reads with MiXCR, giving one entry per CDR3 protein. The sample has some 1.5 million distinct CDR3 sequences, over 25% seen once. The sequenced sample was blood. These receptors were obtained from a woman in her 30s in good health. Each CDR3 is given with its conserved first and last residue. A D gene is named only where the DNA matches it firmly. The size entry is marked missing in some rows and otherwise reads once, few, many or a size class.

j_call v_call d_call cdr3_length clone_size cdr3_nt cdr3_aa
TRBJ2-3 TRBV2 TRBD2 15 NA TGTGCCAGCAGTGCGTTAACTAGCGGTGTAGATACGCAGTATTTT CASSALTSGVDTQYF
TRBJ1-1 TRBV20-1 NA 13 NA TGCAGTGCTATAAATCAGGGCCCCCGCGAAGCTTTCTTT CSAINQGPREAFF
TRBJ1-2 TRBV12-3/TRBV12-4 NA 11 few TGTGCCAGCAGTTTAGGGTCGTTCTACACCTTC CASSLGSFYTF
TRBJ2-7 TRBV5-6 NA 14 NA TGTGCCAGCAAATTAGCAAGGGACTCCTACGAGCAGTACTTC CASKLARDSYEQYF
TRBJ2-7 TRBV12-3/TRBV12-4 TRBD2 15 NA TGTGCCAGCAGTTACAACTTAGCGGGCCCCTACGAGCAGTACTTC CASSYNLAGPYEQYF
TRBJ2-5 TRBV3-1 NA 12 many TGTGCCAGCAGCCAAGATCGAGAGACCCAGTACTTC CASSQDRETQYF
TRBJ2-1 TRBV18 NA 14 few TGTGCCAGCTCAAAGAACAGGGAATACAATGAGCAGTTCTTC CASSKNREYNEQFF
TRBJ2-7 TRBV4-1 TRBD2 16 many TGCGCCAGCAGCCAAGAATCGGGACTAGCGAACCTCGAGCAGTACTTC CASSQESGLANLEQYF
TRBJ2-1 TRBV11-2 TRBD2 18 NA TGTGCCAGCAGCACCACTTTACTAGCGGGGGGGGTTCTCAATGAGCAGTTCTTC CASSTTLLAGGVLNEQFF
TRBJ2-5 TRBV6-6 NA 15 few TGTGCCAGCAGTTACTCGAGCAGAATCGGGGAGACCCAGTACTTC CASSYSSRIGETQYF
TRBJ2-7 TRBV6-5 TRBD1 17 few TGTGCCAGCAGTTACTCTCGGCCGGACAGGGGGCCCTACGAGCAGTACTTC CASSYSRPDRGPYEQYF
TRBJ2-1 TRBV5-1 TRBD2 15 few TGCGCCAGCAAAGCAGCGGGAGGTTCCTACAATGAGCAGTTCTTC CASKAAGGSYNEQFF
TRBJ2-5 TRBV10-1 TRBD1 16 NA TGCGCCAGCAGTGGGACGACAGGGGGGGCAAAAGAGACCCAGTACTTC CASSGTTGGAKETQYF
TRBJ2-3 TRBV9 NA 14 NA TGTGCCAGCAGCGTGCTAGCAGGCGCAGATACGCAGTATTTT CASSVLAGADTQYF
TRBJ2-2 TRBV20-1 TRBD2 16 few TGCAGTGCTAGAGCCAGACTAGCAGCGAACACCGGGGAGCTGTTTTTT CSARARLAANTGELFF
TRBJ2-7 TRBV5-1 NA 14 NA TGCGCCAGCTTGTTGAGTTCCGCGGTCTACGAGCAGTACTTC CASLLSSAVYEQYF
TRBJ1-2 TRBV9 NA 15 few TGTGCCAGCAGCAAAGAAGACGGTACTCGAGGGGGCTACACCTTC CASSKEDGTRGGYTF
TRBJ2-7 TRBV2 NA 13 NA TGTGCCAGCAGTCACACAACAATTCGCGAGCAGTACTTC CASSHTTIREQYF
TRBJ2-6 TRBV6-1 TRBD1 18 many TGTGCCAGCAGTGACGTGACAGGGGGCAACTCTGGGGCCAACGTCCTGACTTTC CASSDVTGGNSGANVLTF
TRBJ1-2 TRBV14 NA 15 NA TGTGCCAGCAGCCAAGCTCTTGGGGGAAGCTATGGCTACACCTTC CASSQALGGSYGYTF
TRBJ2-3 TRBV20-1 TRBD1 16 few TGCAGTGCTAGAGAGTTCGGGACAGGGGTAACAGATACGCAGTATTTT CSAREFGTGVTDTQYF
TRBJ2-6 TRBV20-1 NA 14 many TGCAGTGCTCCAAGACAGGTTGGGGCCAACGTCCTGACTTTC CSAPRQVGANVLTF
TRBJ1-2 TRBV4-2 NA 14 few TGTGCCAGCAGCCAAGATCCAGGGAAGTATGGCTACACCTTC CASSQDPGKYGYTF
TRBJ1-2 TRBV9 TRBD1 14 NA TGTGCCAGCAGCGCTAACCCAGGGGGCAGCGGCTACACCTTC CASSANPGGSGYTF
TRBJ2-4 TRBV2 NA 15 few TGTGCCAGCAGCCTCCTGCGGGACGGTGAAAACATTCAGTACTTC CASSLLRDGENIQYF
TRBJ1-1 TRBV20-1 NA 16 NA TGCAGTGCTCCCCCTAGAGGGCATCTCATGAACACTGAAGCTTTCTTT CSAPPRGHLMNTEAFF
TRBJ1-1 TRBV11-2 NA 16 NA TGTGCCAGCAGCTTAGATTTCGGGGTGAGGAACACTGTAGCTTTCTTT CASSLDFGVRNTVAFF
TRBJ1-1 TRBV29-1 NA 11 few TGCAGCATGCACCCGGACACTGAAGCTTTCTTT CSMHPDTEAFF
TRBJ2-5 TRBV7-8 TRBD2 18 NA TGTGCCAGCAGCATCCCGCGGCGGGGGGAAGGGGCTGAAGAGACCCAGTACTTC CASSIPRRGEGAEETQYF
TRBJ1-3 TRBV5-1 NA 13 few TGCGCCAGCAGCCGGGACCTACGAAACACCATATATTTT CASSRDLRNTIYF
TRBJ2-1 TRBV6-2/TRBV6-3 TRBD2 15 few TGTGCCAGCAGTTACCCGACTAGCGGGAGTGGTGAGCAGTTCTTC CASSYPTSGSGEQFF
TRBJ2-7 TRBV7-2 TRBD2 16 many TGTGCCAGCAGCTTAGCGGCGTCTAGCGGAGGATACGAGCAGTACTTC CASSLAASSGGYEQYF
TRBJ1-4 TRBV28 NA 16 NA TGTGCCAGCAGTGGAGTACAGGGTTCACTCGATGAAAAACTGTTTTTT CASSGVQGSLDEKLFF
TRBJ2-7 TRBV5-1 NA 15 many TGCGCCAGCAGCCCTCCGGGACGAAGCTCCTACGAGCAGTACTTC CASSPPGRSSYEQYF
TRBJ2-1 TRBV7-2 TRBD2 18 NA TGTGCCAGCAGCTTAGTCGGAGGGACTATATACTCCTACAATGAGCAGTTCTTC CASSLVGGTIYSYNEQFF
TRBJ2-7 TRBV7-9 NA 14 NA TGTGCCAGCAGCTTAGGTCAGGGCTTCCACGAGCAGTACTTC CASSLGQGFHEQYF